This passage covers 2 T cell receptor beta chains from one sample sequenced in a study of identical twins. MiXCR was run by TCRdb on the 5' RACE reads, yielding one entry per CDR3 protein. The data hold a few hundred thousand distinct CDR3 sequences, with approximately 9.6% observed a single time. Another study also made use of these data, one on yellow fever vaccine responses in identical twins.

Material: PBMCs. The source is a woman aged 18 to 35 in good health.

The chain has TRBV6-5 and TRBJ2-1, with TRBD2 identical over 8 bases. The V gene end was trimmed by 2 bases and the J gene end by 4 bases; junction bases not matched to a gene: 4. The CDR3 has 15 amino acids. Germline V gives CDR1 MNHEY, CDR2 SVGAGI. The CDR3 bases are TGTGCCAGCAGTTACGTCAGCGGGGGATACAATGAGCAGTTCTTC. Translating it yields CASSYVSGGYNEQFF.

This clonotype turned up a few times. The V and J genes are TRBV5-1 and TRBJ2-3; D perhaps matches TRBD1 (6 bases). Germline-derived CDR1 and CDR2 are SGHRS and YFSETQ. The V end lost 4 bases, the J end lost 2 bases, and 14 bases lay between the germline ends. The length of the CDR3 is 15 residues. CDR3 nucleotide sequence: TGCGCCAGCAGCGGAGACAGGACCCTCACAGATACGCAGTATTTT. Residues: CASSGDRTLTDTQYF.